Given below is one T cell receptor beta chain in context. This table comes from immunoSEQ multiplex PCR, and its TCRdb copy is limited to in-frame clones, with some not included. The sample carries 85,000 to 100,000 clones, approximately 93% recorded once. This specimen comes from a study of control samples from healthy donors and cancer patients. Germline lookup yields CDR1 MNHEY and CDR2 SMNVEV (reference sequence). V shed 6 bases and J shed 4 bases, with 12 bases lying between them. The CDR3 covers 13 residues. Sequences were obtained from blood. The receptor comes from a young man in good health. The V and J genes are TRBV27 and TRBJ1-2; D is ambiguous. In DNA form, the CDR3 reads TGTGCCAGCAGCCTGACGGGCCCCTATGGCTACACCTTC. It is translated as CASSLTGPYGYTF.